A selection of T cell receptor beta chains follows, all from one sample in a study of blood T cell repertoires in COVID-19. Produced via immunoSEQ multiplex PCR; TCRdb's table is partial and in-frame only. The sample shows 240,000 or so clones, approximately 82% of them seen only once. The sample comprised peripheral blood. The receptors here all came from a woman in her late teens or twenties with acute or convalescent COVID-19. CDR3s include the opening cysteine and the closing phenylalanine or tryptophan. D genes are given only for firm matches. Clone size is stated in some rows and not others, as once, few, many or a class when expanded.

V,D,J,size,CDR3,DNA
TRBV4-3,NA,TRBJ1-6,NA,CASSGHNSPLHF,TGCGCCAGCAGTGGCCATAATTCACCCCTCCACTTT
TRBV6-1,TRBD2,TRBJ2-2,NA,CASSGLAGTNTGELFF,TGTGCCAGCAGTGGACTAGCGGGAACGAACACCGGGGAGCTGTTTTTT
TRBV7-6,NA,TRBJ2-1,NA,CASSRVSVDEQFF,TGTGCCAGCAGCCGGGTATCGGTAGATGAGCAGTTCTTC
TRBV6-5,NA,TRBJ1-1,NA,CASSYSMAGASAFF,TGTGCCAGCAGTTACTCGATGGCAGGGGCGAGCGCTTTCTTT
TRBV15,NA,TRBJ2-7,NA,CATSLSIDEQYF,TGTGCCACCAGCTTAAGCATCGACGAGCAGTACTTC
TRBV3-1/TRBV3-2,NA,TRBJ1-1,NA,CASSQYRNTEAFF,TGTGCCAGCAGCCAATACAGGAACACTGAAGCTTTCTTT
TRBV9,TRBD2,TRBJ2-2,once,CASSEPRGLAAGRAGELFF,TGTGCCAGCAGCGAACCGAGAGGACTAGCGGCAGGGAGGGCCGGGGAGCTGTTTTTT
TRBV30,NA,TRBJ1-1,once,CAWSVIAEAFF,TGTGCCTGGAGTGTAATAGCTGAAGCTTTCTTT
TRBV29-1,NA,TRBJ2-1,NA,CSLLGGSGRNEQFF,TGCAGCCTCCTTGGTGGGAGCGGTAGGAATGAGCAGTTCTTC
TRBV29-1,TRBD1,TRBJ1-2,once,CSVLRTGVEGYTF,TGCAGCGTCCTCAGGACAGGGGTGGAGGGCTACACCTTC
TRBV7-6,TRBD1,TRBJ1-3,few,CASSLVGTGAYSGNTIYF,TGTGCCAGCAGCTTAGTGGGGACAGGGGCTTACTCTGGAAACACCATATATTTT
TRBV7-2,NA,TRBJ1-6,NA,CASSNSERANSPLHF,TGTGCCAGCAGCAATTCCGAGAGGGCCAATTCACCCCTCCACTTT
TRBV6-2/TRBV6-3,TRBD1,TRBJ1-5,NA,CASSYVFGPGGHQPQHF,TGTGCCAGCAGTTACGTGTTTGGGCCAGGGGGTCATCAGCCCCAGCATTTT
TRBV6-4,NA,TRBJ1-2,few,CASTTQGRLDYGYTF,TGTGCCAGCACCACCCAGGGGAGACTCGACTATGGCTACACCTTC
TRBV6-4,NA,TRBJ2-1,NA,CASTIFGDVPYNEQFF,TGTGCCAGCACTATTTTCGGAGATGTACCGTACAATGAGCAGTTCTTC
TRBV28,NA,TRBJ2-2,NA,CASSLWGQNTGELFF,TGTGCCAGCAGTTTGTGGGGGCAGAACACCGGGGAGCTGTTTTTT
TRBV14,NA,TRBJ1-2,NA,CASSEQGLGYGYTF,TGTGCCAGCAGCGAGCAGGGTTTGGGTTATGGCTACACCTTC
TRBV20-1,TRBD1,TRBJ1-2,NA,CSQGGDYGYTF,TGCTCCCAGGGGGGCGACTATGGCTACACCTTC
TRBV3-1/TRBV3-2,TRBD1,TRBJ1-2,NA,CASSSRTGSYGYTF,TGTGCCAGCAGCTCAAGGACAGGGTCCTATGGCTACACCTTC
TRBV11-2,TRBD1,TRBJ2-7,NA,CASRRQGDFSYEQYF,TGTGCCAGCAGAAGACAGGGGGATTTCTCCTACGAGCAGTACTTC
TRBV5-4,TRBD1,TRBJ2-3,NA,CASSLATGDADTQYF,TGTGCCAGCAGCTTGGCCACAGGGGACGCAGATACGCAGTATTTT
TRBV3-1/TRBV3-2,TRBD1,TRBJ2-7,NA,CASSQADRGSYEQYF,TGTGCCAGCAGCCAAGCCGACAGGGGCTCCTACGAGCAGTACTTC
TRBV6-6,NA,TRBJ1-2,NA,CASSGQQPSLGYTF,TGTGCCAGCAGTGGACAGCAACCCTCGCTGGGCTACACCTTC
TRBV30,NA,TRBJ1-5,NA,CAWSVNLIGPQHF,TGTGCCTGGAGTGTAAATCTAATCGGGCCCCAGCATTTT